These 13 T cell receptor beta chains came from one sample sequenced in a study of T cell changes during pregnancy in multiple sclerosis. The table came from immunoSEQ multiplex PCR; TCRdb's copy has only in-frame clones and leaves some out. The table lists about 83,000 clones, roughly nine tenths of them singletons, with 3.5% to 4% in the top ten. The material sequenced was PBMCs, taken in the first trimester of pregnancy. Receptors were obtained from a female donor in good health, serving as a control in a pregnancy study. Some clones in this sample may be carry-over from other donors' samples.

V and J are TRBV19 and TRBJ2-7, with D tentatively TRBD1 (6 bases). CDR3 length: 15 residues. V dropped 2 bases and J dropped 5 bases, with 16 bases sitting between them. Germline CDR1 is LNHDA and CDR2 is SQIVND (reference sequence). CDR3 in amino acids: CASSIRMGAGDEQYF. CDR3 coding DNA: TGTGCCAGTAGTATAAGAATGGGGGCCGGGGACGAGCAGTACTTC.

The chain combines TRBV7-6 with TRBJ2-1; a possible D gene is TRBD2 (7 bases). With 9 bases removed from V and 3 bases from J, the gap between germline ends came to 18 bases. Germline V gene lookup returns CDR1 SGHVS and CDR2 FNYEAQ. The CDR3 totals 15 residues. CDR3 coding DNA: TGTGCCAGTGCCGGGGGGCCCCTTCGCTACAATGAGCAGTTCTTC. It translates to CASAGGPLRYNEQFF. The entire variable domain, with the rest obtained from reference TRBV7-6 and TRBJ2-1, is as follows: GAGVSQSPRYKVTKRGQDVALRCDPISGHVSLYWYRQALGQGPEFLTYFNYEAQQDKSGLPNDRFSAERPEGSISTLTIQRTEQRDSAMYRCASAGGPLRYNEQFFGPGTRLTVL.

V is TRBV4-1 and J is TRBJ2-1; tentative D call: TRBD2 (5 bases). The ends were cut back, 4 bases at V and 0 bases at J, with 7 bases in the middle. The CDR3 spans 14 residues. The germline CDR1 and CDR2 sequences are MGHRA and YSYEKL. The DNA for the CDR3 is TGCGCCAGCAGCCGGGAGAGCTCCTACAATGAGCAGTTCTTC. Translating gives CASSRESSYNEQFF.

The genes are TRBV6-5 and TRBJ1-2; 7 bases align to TRBD1. V lost 7 bases and J lost 0; bases outside the gene matches: 5. Germline V lookup: CDR1 MNHEY, CDR2 SVGAGI. CDR3 length: 14 residues. CDR3 nucleotides: TGTGCCAGCAAAGACGGGACAGCTAACTATGGCTACACCTTC. This sequence encodes CASKDGTANYGYTF.

The genes are TRBV13 and TRBJ2-7, with 15 positions matching TRBD2. CDR3 length: 18 amino acids. Per the germline V gene, CDR1 is PRHDT and CDR2 is FYEKMQ (reference sequence). The V gene end was trimmed by 5 bases and the J gene end by 2 bases; junction bases not matched to a gene: 10. In DNA form, the CDR3 reads TGTGCCAGCAGCATAAGTCCGGGACTAGCGGGGGGCCCCTACGAGCAGTACTTC. Translating it yields CASSISPGLAGGPYEQYF.

This sequence joins TRBV27 and TRBJ2-3, with D perhaps matching TRBD2 (6 bases). Germline CDR1 reads MNHEY; CDR2 reads SMNVEV (reference sequence). The CDR3 is 16 residues long. The germline V and J ends were trimmed by 5 bases and 4 bases, with 19 bases remaining between them. The CDR3 region is CASSAGSGWGADTQYF. The CDR3 coding sequence is TGTGCCAGCAGTGCAGGGTCGGGGTGGGGGGCAGATACGCAGTATTTT.

In DNA form, the CDR3 reads TGTGCCAGCAGTCCTCGACTAGCGGGAGCAGAGCAGTTCTTC. Translation gives CASSPRLAGAEQFF. The V call is TRBV28, the J call TRBJ2-1, with TRBD2 matching 12 bases. The CDR3 is 14 amino acids. Germline trimming cut 5 bases from V and 10 bases from J; bases unmatched to any gene: 6. Germline V gene data show CDR1 as MDHEN and CDR2 as SYDVKM.

Only a few counts were recorded for this clone. This sequence joins TRBV27 and TRBJ1-5; TRBD1 matches 8 bases. The CDR3 covers 13 residues. V gave up 6 bases and J gave up 3 bases; unmatched junction bases: 1. Per germline, CDR1 MNHEY and CDR2 SMNVEV (reference sequence). CDR3 coding DNA: TGTGCCAGCAGGGGACAGGCCAATCAGCCCCAGCATTTT. This translates into CASRGQANQPQHF.

This chain uses TRBV4-1 with TRBJ2-1; 11 bases line up with TRBD2. Germline V gives CDR1 MGHRA, CDR2 YSYEKL. This CDR3 region has 16 residues. The V gene end was trimmed by 2 bases and the J gene end by 6 bases; junction bases not matched to a gene: 6. The CDR3 DNA reads TGCGCCAGCAGCCAACTGACTAGCGGGGTTGTCAATGAGCAGTTCTTC. It yields the protein CASSQLTSGVVNEQFF.

This sequence joins TRBV7-2 and TRBJ2-3; no definite D call. The CDR3 spans 14 residues. The V and J ends lost 5 bases and 3 bases respectively, with 12 bases between them. CDR1 and CDR2 from the germline V gene are SGHTA and FQGNSA. The CDR3 nucleotides are TGTGCCAGCAGCCTTAGAGTTGCGACAGATACGCAGTATTTT. Amino acids: CASSLRVATDTQYF. The entire variable domain, with the rest obtained from reference TRBV7-2 and TRBJ2-3, is as follows: GAGVSQSPSNKVTEKGKDVELRCDPISGHTALYWYRQSLGQGLEFLIYFQGNSAPDKSGLPSDRFSAERTGGSVSTLTIQRTQQEDSAVYLCASSLRVATDTQYFGPGTRLTVL.

The sample holds a few counts of this clone. The gene calls are TRBV14 and TRBJ1-3; D is perhaps TRBD1 (6 bases). V lost 4 bases and J lost 0, with 13 bases in between. There are 16 residues in the CDR3. Germline V gives CDR1 SGHDN, CDR2 FVKESK. DNA for the CDR3: TGTGCCAGCAGCCGTATAGGACAGTTCTCTGGAAACACCATATATTTT. It is translated as CASSRIGQFSGNTIYF. The full variable domain, completed using reference TRBV14 and TRBJ1-3, is EAGVTQFPSHSVIEKGQTVTLRCDPISGHDNLYWYRRVMGKEIKFLLHFVKESKQDESGMPNNRFLAERTGGTYSTLKVQPAELEDSGVYFCASSRIGQFSGNTIYFGEGSWLTVV.

V and J are TRBV6-1 and TRBJ2-7; no clear D. Trimming removed 7 bases at V and 0 bases at J, with 13 bases between. CDR3 length: 14 amino acids. Germline CDR1 is MNHNS and CDR2 is SASEGT. The CDR3 nucleotides are TGTGCCAGCAACGAACCAGGTTTCTCCTACGAGCAGTACTTC. It translates to CASNEPGFSYEQYF.

The chain carries TRBV4-1 and TRBJ2-6; D is unclear. The germline CDR1 and CDR2 sequences are MGHRA and YSYEKL. Trimming removed 4 bases from V and 0 bases from J, with 7 bases in between. This CDR3 region has 15 residues. The CDR3 here is CASSLTVSGANVLTF. The DNA for the CDR3 is TGCGCCAGCAGCCTTACAGTCTCTGGGGCCAACGTCCTGACTTTC.